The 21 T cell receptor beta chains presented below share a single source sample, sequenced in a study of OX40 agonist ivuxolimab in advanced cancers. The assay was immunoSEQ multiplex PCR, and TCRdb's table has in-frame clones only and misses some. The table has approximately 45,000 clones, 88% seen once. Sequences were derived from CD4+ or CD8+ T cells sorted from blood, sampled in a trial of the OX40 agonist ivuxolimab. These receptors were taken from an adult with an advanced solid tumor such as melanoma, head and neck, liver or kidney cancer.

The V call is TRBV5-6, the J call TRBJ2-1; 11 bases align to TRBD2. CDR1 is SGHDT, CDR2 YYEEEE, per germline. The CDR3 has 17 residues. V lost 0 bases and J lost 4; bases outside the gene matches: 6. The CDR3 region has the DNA TGTGCCAGCAGCTTGGCAGGGACTAGCGGACTATACAATGAGCAGTTCTTC. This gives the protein CASSLAGTSGLYNEQFF.

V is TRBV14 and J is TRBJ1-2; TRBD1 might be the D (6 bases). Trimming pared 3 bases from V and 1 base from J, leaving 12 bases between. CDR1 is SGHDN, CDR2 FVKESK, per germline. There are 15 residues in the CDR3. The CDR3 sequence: CASSQGRTDNYGYTF. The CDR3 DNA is TGTGCCAGCAGCCAGGGCCGGACAGATAACTATGGCTACACCTTC.

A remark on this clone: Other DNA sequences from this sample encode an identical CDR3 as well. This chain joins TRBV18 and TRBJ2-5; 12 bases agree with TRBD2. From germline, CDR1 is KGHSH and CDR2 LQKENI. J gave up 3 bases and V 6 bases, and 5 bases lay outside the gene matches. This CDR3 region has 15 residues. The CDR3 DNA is TGTGCCAGCTCGCCGCGACTAGCGGGAGAAGAGACCCAGTACTTC. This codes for CASSPRLAGEETQYF.

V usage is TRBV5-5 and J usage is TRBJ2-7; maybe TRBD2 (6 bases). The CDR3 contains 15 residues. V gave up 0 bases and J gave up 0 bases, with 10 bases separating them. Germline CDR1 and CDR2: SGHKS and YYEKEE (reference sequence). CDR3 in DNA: TGTGCCAGCAGCTTGGGACAGACTAGCTCCTACGAGCAGTACTTC. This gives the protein CASSLGQTSSYEQYF.

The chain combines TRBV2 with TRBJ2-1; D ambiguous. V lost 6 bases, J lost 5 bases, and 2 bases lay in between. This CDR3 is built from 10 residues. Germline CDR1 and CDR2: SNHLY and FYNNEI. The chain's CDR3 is CASRNNEQFF. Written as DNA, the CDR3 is TGTGCCAGCAGGAACAATGAGCAGTTCTTC. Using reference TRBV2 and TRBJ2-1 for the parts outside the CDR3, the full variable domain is EPEVTQTPSHQVTQMGQEVILRCVPISNHLYFYWYRQILGQKVEFLVSFYNNEISEKSEIFDDQFSVERPDGSNFTLKIRSTKLEDSAMYFCASRNNEQFFGPGTRLTVL.

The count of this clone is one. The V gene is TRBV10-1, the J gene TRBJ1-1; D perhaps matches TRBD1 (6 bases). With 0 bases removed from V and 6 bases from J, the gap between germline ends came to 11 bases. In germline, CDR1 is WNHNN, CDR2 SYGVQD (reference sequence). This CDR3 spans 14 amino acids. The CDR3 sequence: CASSESLGQSEAFF. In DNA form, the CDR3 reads TGCGCCAGCAGTGAGTCGCTTGGACAGTCTGAAGCTTTCTTT.

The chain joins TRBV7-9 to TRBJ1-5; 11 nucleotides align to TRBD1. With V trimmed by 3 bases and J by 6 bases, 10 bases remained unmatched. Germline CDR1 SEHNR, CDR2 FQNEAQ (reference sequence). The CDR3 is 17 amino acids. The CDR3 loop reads CASSFGQGAMSTQPQHF. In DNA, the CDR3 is TGTGCCAGCAGCTTCGGACAGGGGGCGATGAGTACTCAGCCCCAGCATTTT.

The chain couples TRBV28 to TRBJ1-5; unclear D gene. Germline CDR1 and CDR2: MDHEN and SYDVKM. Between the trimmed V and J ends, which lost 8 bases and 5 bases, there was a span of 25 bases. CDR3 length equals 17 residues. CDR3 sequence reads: CASRKGPKVRLHQPQHF. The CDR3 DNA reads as TGTGCCAGCCGGAAGGGTCCCAAGGTCCGATTGCATCAGCCCCAGCATTTT.

DNA of the CDR3: TGTGCCAGCAGCGGACATGGCAGTGAAGCTTTCTTT. Amino acids: CASSGHGSEAFF. The genes are TRBV6-5 and TRBJ1-1; maybe TRBD1 (5 bases). Trimming took 6 bases from V and 7 from J, leaving 12 bases between them. Germline CDR1 and CDR2: MNHEY and SVGAGI. CDR3 length equals 12 residues.

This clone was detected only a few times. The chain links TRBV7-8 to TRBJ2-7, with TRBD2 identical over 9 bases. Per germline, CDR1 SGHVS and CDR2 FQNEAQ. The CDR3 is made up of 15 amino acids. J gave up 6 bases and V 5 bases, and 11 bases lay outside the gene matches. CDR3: CASSAILAGLPEQYF. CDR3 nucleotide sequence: TGTGCCAGCAGCGCCATACTAGCGGGCCTCCCCGAGCAGTACTTC.

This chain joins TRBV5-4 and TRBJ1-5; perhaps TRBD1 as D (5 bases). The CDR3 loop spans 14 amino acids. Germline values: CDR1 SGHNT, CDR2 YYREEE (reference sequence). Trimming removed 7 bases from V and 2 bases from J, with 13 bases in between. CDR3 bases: TGTGCCAGCTCCATTGGGGGAGGCAATCAGCCCCAGCATTTT. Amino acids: CASSIGGGNQPQHF.

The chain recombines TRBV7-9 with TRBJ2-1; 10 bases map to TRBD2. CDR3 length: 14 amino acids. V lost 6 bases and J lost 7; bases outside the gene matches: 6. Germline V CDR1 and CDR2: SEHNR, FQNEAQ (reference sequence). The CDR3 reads CASRPSGRENEQFF. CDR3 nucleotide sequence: TGTGCCAGCAGACCCAGCGGGAGGGAAAATGAGCAGTTCTTC.

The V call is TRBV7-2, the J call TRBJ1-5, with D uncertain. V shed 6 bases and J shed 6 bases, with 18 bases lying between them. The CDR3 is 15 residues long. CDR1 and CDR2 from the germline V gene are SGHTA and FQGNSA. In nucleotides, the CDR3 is TGTGCCAGCAGTCTCGGCGTTAGGGAAGGTCAGCCCCAGCATTTT. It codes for CASSLGVREGQPQHF. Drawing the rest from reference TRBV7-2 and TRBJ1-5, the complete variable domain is GAGVSQSPSNKVTEKGKDVELRCDPISGHTALYWYRQSLGQGLEFLIYFQGNSAPDKSGLPSDRFSAERTGGSVSTLTIQRTQQEDSAVYLCASSLGVREGQPQHFGDGTRLSIL.

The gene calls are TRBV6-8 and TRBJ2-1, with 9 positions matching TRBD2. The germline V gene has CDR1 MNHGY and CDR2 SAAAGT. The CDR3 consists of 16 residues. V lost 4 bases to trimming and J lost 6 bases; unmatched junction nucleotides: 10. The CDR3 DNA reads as TGTGCCAGCAGTTTCGTAGCGGGAGTGCGCGGCAATGAGCAGTTCTTC. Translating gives CASSFVAGVRGNEQFF.

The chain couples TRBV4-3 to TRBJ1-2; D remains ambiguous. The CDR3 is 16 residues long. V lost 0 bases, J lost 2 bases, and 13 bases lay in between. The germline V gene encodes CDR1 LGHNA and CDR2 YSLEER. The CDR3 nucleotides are TGCGCCAGCAGCCAAGATTTAGGAGGGTTCAACTATGGCTACACCTTC. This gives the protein CASSQDLGGFNYGYTF.

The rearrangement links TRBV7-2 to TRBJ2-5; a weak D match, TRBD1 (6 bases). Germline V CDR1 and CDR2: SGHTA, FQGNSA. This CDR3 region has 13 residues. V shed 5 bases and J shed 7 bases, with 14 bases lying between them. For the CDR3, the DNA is TGTGCCAGCAGCATCTCAGGGGCGGGGACCCAGTACTTC. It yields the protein CASSISGAGTQYF.

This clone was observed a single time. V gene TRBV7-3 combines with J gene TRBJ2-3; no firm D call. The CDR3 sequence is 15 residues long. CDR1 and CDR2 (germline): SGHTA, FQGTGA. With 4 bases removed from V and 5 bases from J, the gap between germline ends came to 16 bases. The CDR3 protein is CASSSRARTGDTQYF. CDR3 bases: TGTGCCAGCAGCTCCCGAGCGCGTACGGGAGATACGCAGTATTTT.

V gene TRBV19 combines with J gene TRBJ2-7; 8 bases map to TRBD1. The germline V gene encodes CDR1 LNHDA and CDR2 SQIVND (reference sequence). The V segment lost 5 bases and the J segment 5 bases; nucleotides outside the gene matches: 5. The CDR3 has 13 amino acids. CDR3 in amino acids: CASSPDRGHEQYF. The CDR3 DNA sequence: TGTGCCAGTAGTCCAGACAGGGGCCACGAGCAGTACTTC.

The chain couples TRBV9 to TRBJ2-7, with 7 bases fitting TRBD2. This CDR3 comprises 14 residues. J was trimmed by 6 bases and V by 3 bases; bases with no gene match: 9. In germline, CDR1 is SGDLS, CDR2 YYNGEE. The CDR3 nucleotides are TGTGCCAGCAGCGGGGAAGCGGGAAGCCCCGAGCAGTACTTC. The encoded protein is CASSGEAGSPEQYF.

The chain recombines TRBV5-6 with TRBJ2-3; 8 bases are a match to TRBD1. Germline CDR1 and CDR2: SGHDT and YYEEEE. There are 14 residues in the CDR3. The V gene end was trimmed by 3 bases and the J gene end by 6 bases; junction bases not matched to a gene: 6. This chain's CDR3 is CASSWRDRIDTQYF. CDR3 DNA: TGTGCCAGCAGCTGGAGGGACAGGATTGATACGCAGTATTTT.

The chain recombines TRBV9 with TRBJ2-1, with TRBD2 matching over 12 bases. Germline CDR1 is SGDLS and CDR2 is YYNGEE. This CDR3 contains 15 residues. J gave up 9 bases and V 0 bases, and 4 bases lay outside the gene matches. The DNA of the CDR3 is TGTGCCAGCAGCGTAGGGACTAGCGGGATCACTGAGCAGTTCTTC. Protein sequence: CASSVGTSGITEQFF.